One sample yielded the 27 T cell receptor beta chains listed below, sequenced in a study of cytomegalovirus exposure and HLA in healthy donors (dated by TCRdb to about 2017). The library was built by means of the immunoSEQ multiplex PCR assay. For the multiplex PCR, a mixture combining 60 forward primers for TCR Vbeta segments and 13 reverse primers for TCR Jbeta segments was used. Drawn from immuneACCESS, this table holds only the in-frame rearrangements with V and J called that TCRdb kept. Clones are partly lost; checked studies trace under half to an unresolved V gene and leave the rest unexplained. This sample lists approximately 100,000 clones; approximately 80% were detected once. More than 2% of the sample is taken by the ten largest. The material sequenced was PBMCs. The origin of the receptors is a woman in her twenties or thirties in good health and CMV-seronegative.

The chain couples TRBV18 to TRBJ2-7; a weak D match, TRBD2 (5 bases). Germline V gene sequence: CDR1 KGHSH, CDR2 LQKENI. The CDR3 spans 14 residues. V was pared by 6 bases and J by 1 base, with 13 bases between. The DNA of the CDR3 is TGTGCCAGCTCCCCCCCGACGGGATCCTACGAGCAGTACTTC. It is translated as CASSPPTGSYEQYF.

This rearrangement joins TRBV6-5 to TRBJ2-7; D gene uncertain. Trimming cost V 5 bases and J 3 bases, with 11 bases left between them. In germline, CDR1 is MNHEY, CDR2 SVGAGI. There are 13 residues in the CDR3. The CDR3 DNA follows: TGTGCCAGCAGTGAAGTGGTTAGCTACGAGCAGTACTTC. Translating gives CASSEVVSYEQYF.

The CDR3 spells CSGSGQGIEAFF. The CDR3 DNA follows: TGCAGCGGATCCGGACAGGGTATAGAAGCTTTCTTT. The genes are TRBV29-1 and TRBJ1-1, with 8 nucleotides matching TRBD1. The length of the CDR3 is 12 residues. The junction had 9 bases not matched to a gene; V was cut back by 7 bases and J by 8 bases. CDR1 and CDR2 (germline): SQVTM, ANQGSEA.

V gene TRBV5-1 combines with J gene TRBJ2-3, with a weak D call TRBD1 (5 bases). Trimming took off 3 bases at V and 2 bases at J, with 7 bases between the two ends. CDR1 SGHRS and CDR2 YFSETQ come from the germline V gene. This CDR3 comprises 13 residues. The CDR3 coding sequence is TGCGCCAGCAGCTCAGGGTACACAGATACGCAGTATTTT. Translated, it gives CASSSGYTDTQYF.

The chain recombines TRBV18 with TRBJ2-2, with 10 positions matching TRBD2. After removal of 0 bases from V and 4 bases from J, the junction contained 5 bases not matched to a gene. There are 17 residues in the CDR3. Germline CDR1 is KGHSH and CDR2 is LQKENI. The chain's CDR3 is CASSPPGSGRATGELFF. CDR3 bases: TGTGCCAGCTCACCACCGGGCAGCGGGAGGGCCACCGGGGAGCTGTTTTTT.

This clone appeared a few times. The CDR3 spells CASKREPSYEQYF. Written as DNA, the CDR3 is TGCGCCAGTAAGCGGGAACCCTCCTACGAGCAGTACTTC. The chain joins TRBV5-1 to TRBJ2-7, with 7 nucleotides matching TRBD2. This CDR3 spans 13 amino acids. From germline, CDR1 is SGHRS and CDR2 YFSETQ. J gave up 0 bases and V 8 bases, and 5 bases lay outside the gene matches.

This chain joins TRBV27 and TRBJ2-2; D remains ambiguous. V lost 6 bases, J lost 4 bases, and 18 bases lay in between. Germline assignment: CDR1 MNHEY and CDR2 SMNVEV (reference sequence). The CDR3 is 16 residues long. In DNA form, the CDR3 reads TGTGCCAGCAGGGTTTCCTCCGCGTTCGCCACCGGGGAGCTGTTTTTT. The encoded protein is CASRVSSAFATGELFF.

The V call is TRBV5-1, the J call TRBJ2-1; TRBD2 matches 12 bases. Germline loops: CDR1 SGHRS, CDR2 YFSETQ. V lost 4 bases, J lost 6 bases, and 8 bases stayed unmatched. The CDR3 runs 16 residues. The CDR3 loop reads CASSPLASGRANEQFF. DNA for the CDR3: TGCGCCAGCAGCCCACTGGCTAGCGGGAGGGCCAATGAGCAGTTCTTC.

The V and J genes are TRBV5-5 and TRBJ2-5; a weak D match, TRBD1 (5 bases). The DNA end is more similar to TRBJ2-7, so the J call may be wrong. The germline CDR1 and CDR2 sequences are SGHKS and YYEKEE (reference sequence). This CDR3 contains 13 residues. CDR3 nucleotide sequence: TGTGCCAGCAGCTTGCAGGGCTCCTACGAGCAGTACTTC. The encoded protein is CASSLQGSYEQYF.

The V gene is TRBV19, the J gene TRBJ2-2, with a weak D call TRBD1 (6 bases). This CDR3 is 15 amino acids long. Germline values: CDR1 LNHDA, CDR2 SQIVND (reference sequence). With 5 bases removed from V and 8 bases from J, the gap between germline ends came to 18 bases. CDR3 coding DNA: TGTGCCAGTAGTCCTCTTATAGGGGGTGGTGGGGAGCTGTTTTTT. It yields the protein CASSPLIGGGGELFF. Supplemented by reference TRBV19 and TRBJ2-2, the full variable domain reads DGGITQSPKYLFRKEGQNVTLSCEQNLNHDAMYWYRQDPGQGLRLIYYSQIVNDFQKGDIAEGYSVSREKKESFPLTVTSAQKNPTAFYLCASSPLIGGGGELFFGEGSRLTVL.

The gene calls are TRBV2 and TRBJ1-5; 7 positions agree with TRBD1. Germline V gene lookup returns CDR1 SNHLY and CDR2 FYNNEI. The trim removed 1 base at V and 4 bases at J, leaving 16 bases unmatched. The CDR3 extends over 19 amino acids. The CDR3 here is CASSEEKSPWTGRNQPQHF. CDR3 sequence (DNA): TGTGCCAGCAGTGAAGAAAAGTCCCCCTGGACAGGTCGAAATCAGCCCCAGCATTTT.

This rearrangement joins TRBV6-1 to TRBJ1-1; D ambiguous. Germline V lookup: CDR1 MNHNS, CDR2 SASEGT. Trimming took 9 bases from V and 5 from J, leaving 16 bases between them. The CDR3 runs to 13 residues. The DNA of the CDR3 is TGTGCCAGTATCCCGCCCGGCGGGACTGAAGCTTTCTTT. Amino acids: CASIPPGGTEAFF.

V and J are TRBV28 and TRBJ2-5, with 7 bases matching TRBD1. Germline assignment: CDR1 MDHEN and CDR2 SYDVKM. V lost 10 bases, J lost 0 bases, and 8 bases stayed unmatched. The CDR3 is 14 residues long. CDR3 DNA: TGTGCCACCGCGGCAGGGGGATACCAAGAGACCCAGTACTTC. This sequence encodes CATAAGGYQETQYF. Full variable domain (remainder filled in from reference TRBV28 and TRBJ2-5): DVKVTQSSRYLVKRTGEKVFLECVQDMDHENMFWYRQDPGLGLRLIYFSYDVKMKEKGDIPEGYSVSREKKERFSLILESASTNQTSMYLCATAAGGYQETQYFGPGTRLLVL.

The sample holds one count of this clone. V usage is TRBV27 and J usage is TRBJ1-5; D call uncertain. The CDR3 is 14 amino acids. V lost 6 bases, J lost 2 bases, and 11 bases lay in between. The V gene's germline CDR1 is MNHEY and CDR2 SMNVEV (reference sequence). The CDR3 spells CASSPGTGNQPQHF. Written as DNA, the CDR3 is TGTGCCAGCAGCCCGGGAACGGGCAATCAGCCCCAGCATTTT.

With respect to this clone: No conserved phenylalanine or tryptophan ends this CDR3, so it is likely a read error. The chain couples TRBV5-1 to TRBJ2-7; the D gene is possibly TRBD1 (5 bases). The CDR3 runs 15 residues. Trimming stripped 0 bases from V and 7 bases from J, with 17 bases between. Germline V gene sequence: CDR1 SGHRS, CDR2 YFSETQ. Written as DNA, the CDR3 is TGCGCCAGCAGCTTGGAGGCAGGGATATTTAGAGAGCAGTACCTC. Encoded protein: CASSLEAGIFREQYL.

This chain uses TRBV9 with TRBJ2-1; a possible D gene is TRBD1 (5 bases). The CDR3 runs to 15 residues. Germline-derived CDR1 and CDR2 are SGDLS and YYNGEE. Trimming stripped 2 bases from V and 8 bases from J, with 17 bases between. The chain's CDR3 is CASSVQGASFDEQFF. The CDR3 DNA reads TGTGCCAGCAGCGTTCAAGGGGCGAGCTTCGATGAGCAGTTCTTC. Variable domain in full (rest from reference TRBV9 and TRBJ2-1): DSGVTQTPKHLITATGQRVTLRCSPRSGDLSVYWYQQSLDQGLQFLIQYYNGEERAKGNILERFSAQQFPDLHSELNLSSLELGDSALYFCASSVQGASFDEQFFGPGTRLTVL.

This chain uses TRBV7-8 with TRBJ1-3; D gene uncertain. This CDR3 spans 14 amino acids. With 1 base removed from V and 0 bases from J, the gap between germline ends came to 4 bases. CDR1 is SGHVS, CDR2 FQNEAQ, per germline. The CDR3 DNA follows: TGTGCCAGCAGCTTAGACAGCTCTGGAAACACCATATATTTT. Its translation is CASSLDSSGNTIYF.

Concerning this clone itself: The germline gene is not matched at one end of the junction; a read error may be the cause. J is TRBJ1-2 and V is TRBV28; TRBD1 matches 7 bases. The CDR3 sequence is 14 residues long. Per the germline V gene, CDR1 is MDHEN and CDR2 is SYDVKM. The CDR3 protein is CTSSQNRDSPGYTF. For the CDR3, the DNA is TGTACCAGCAGTCAGAACCGGGACAGCCCCGGCTACACCTTC.

The V call is TRBV29-1, the J call TRBJ2-6; no clear D. V lost 4 bases and J lost 1, with 5 bases in between. In germline, CDR1 is SQVTM, CDR2 ANQGSEA. The CDR3 contains 13 residues. CDR3 region: CSVVVSGANVLTF. The CDR3 DNA reads TGCAGCGTTGTTGTATCTGGGGCCAACGTCCTGACTTTC.

J is TRBJ1-4 and V is TRBV2; a possible D gene is TRBD1 (6 bases). The CDR3 loop spans 13 amino acids. The V end lost 10 bases, the J end lost 5 bases, and 14 bases lay between the germline ends. CDR1 and CDR2 (germline): SNHLY, FYNNEI. The CDR3 DNA sequence: TGTGCCATGCTACGGACAGCAAATGAAAAACTGTTTTTT. It is translated as CAMLRTANEKLFF.

The chain employs TRBV4-1 and TRBJ2-1; D is ambiguous. The CDR3 is made up of 16 amino acids. The V and J ends lost 0 bases and 5 bases respectively, with 14 bases between them. Germline lookup yields CDR1 MGHRA and CDR2 YSYEKL. The CDR3 region has the DNA TGCGCCAGCAGCCAAGAGCGAGTTCGGGTGAACAATGAGCAGTTCTTC. Residues: CASSQERVRVNNEQFF.

The chain uses TRBV7-9 and TRBJ2-5; 10 bases fit TRBD2. TRBJ2-7 matches the DNA end more closely, so the J call is doubtful. This CDR3 has 14 residues. The germline CDR1 and CDR2 sequences are SEHNR and FQNEAQ (reference sequence). The CDR3 sequence is CASSPRTSGYEQYF. CDR3 in DNA: TGTGCCAGCAGCCCTAGGACTAGCGGCTACGAGCAGTACTTC.

This sequence joins TRBV25-1 and TRBJ2-7; 8 bases map to TRBD2. Trimming removed 6 bases from V and 4 bases from J; junction bases left unmatched: 8. CDR1 MGHDK and CDR2 SYGVNS come from the germline V gene. The CDR3 totals 14 residues. CDR3 nucleotide sequence: TGTGCCAGCAGAGGAGCGGGAGCGGCGTACGAGCAGTACTTC. Its translation: CASRGAGAAYEQYF.

CDR3 sequence: CASSQIRGYEQYF. The CDR3 DNA is TGCGCCAGCAGCCAAATCAGGGGCTACGAGCAGTACTTC. This chain joins TRBV4-1 and TRBJ2-7; maybe TRBD1 (6 bases). This CDR3 comprises 13 residues. Germline V gene lookup returns CDR1 MGHRA and CDR2 YSYEKL. V was shortened by 2 bases and J by 3 bases, with 8 bases between the two germline ends.

A single count supports this clone. The chain combines TRBV7-2 with TRBJ2-5, with 14 bases aligning to TRBD2. The assigned J gene may be wrong: the sequence end matches TRBJ2-7 better. Germline V gives CDR1 SGHTA, CDR2 FQGNSA. The CDR3 has 20 amino acids. The CDR3, as DNA: TGTGCCAGCAGCTTAGCGCTGGAGGGACTAGCGGGAGTGATTCCCAGCGAGCAGTACTTC. Translation gives CASSLALEGLAGVIPSEQYF.

As concerns this clone: This same CDR3 is encoded by further DNA sequences in the sample. The V gene is TRBV5-1, the J gene TRBJ1-2; D is perhaps TRBD1 (6 bases). The CDR3 covers 13 residues. Trimming took 2 bases from V and 2 from J, leaving 7 bases between them. CDR1 is SGHRS and CDR2 is YFSETQ in the germline V gene. DNA of the CDR3: TGCGCCAGCAGCTTACAGGGAAACTATGGCTACACCTTC. This codes for CASSLQGNYGYTF. Full variable domain (missing parts from reference TRBV5-1 and TRBJ1-2): KAGVTQTPRYLIKTRGQQVTLSCSPISGHRSVSWYQQTPGQGLQFLFEYFSETQRNKGNFPGRFSGRQFSNSRSEMNVSTLELGDSALYLCASSLQGNYGYTFGSGTRLTVV.

V and J are TRBV18 and TRBJ2-5; perhaps TRBD2 as D (6 bases). The ends were cut back, 3 bases at V and 3 bases at J, with 17 bases in the middle. The germline CDR1 and CDR2 sequences are KGHSH and LQKENI. The CDR3 is 16 residues long. This chain's CDR3 is CASSPLPTSMEETQYF. CDR3 bases: TGTGCCAGCTCACCGCTCCCTACTAGCATGGAAGAGACCCAGTACTTC. Based on the CDR3 plus reference TRBV18 and TRBJ2-5, the full variable domain is NAGVMQNPRHLVRRRGQEARLRCSPMKGHSHVYWYRQLPEEGLKFMVYLQKENIIDESGMPKERFSAEFPKEGPSILRIQQVVRGDSAAYFCASSPLPTSMEETQYFGPGTRLLVL.